A selection of T cell receptor beta chains follows, all from one sample in a study of technical replicates of blood from several donors. Profiled with immunoSEQ multiplex PCR; TCRdb holds only in-frame clones, not every one. The table includes about 59,000 clones, around 97% detected once. The specimen was T cells isolated from PBMCs. All receptors derive from a human donor in good health. Each CDR3 is given with its conserved first and last residue. A D gene is named only where the DNA matches it firmly. Where a row states a size, it is once, few, many or the class of an expanded clone; other rows omit it.

J | size | V | length | D | DNA | CDR3
TRBJ1-2 | . | TRBV5-4 | 15 | TRBD1 | TGTGCCAGCAGCTTCCACGGACAGGGGGTCGGTGGCTACACCTTC | CASSFHGQGVGGYTF
TRBJ2-3 | . | TRBV7-8 | 14 | . | TGTGCCAGCAGCTTATTCCGGGTGACAGATACGCAGTATTTT | CASSLFRVTDTQYF
TRBJ2-2 | once | TRBV7-6 | 16 | TRBD2 | TGTGCCAGCAGCACTGGACTAGCGGGGGGGACCGGGGAGCTGTTTTTT | CASSTGLAGGTGELFF
TRBJ2-7 | . | TRBV28 | 15 | TRBD1 | TGTGCCAGCAGCCTACCGGACAGGAGCTCCTACGAGCAGTACTTC | CASSLPDRSSYEQYF
TRBJ1-1 | . | TRBV6-5 | 13 | . | TGTGCCAGCAGTCCAGGATTGAACACTGAAGCTTTCTTT | CASSPGLNTEAFF
TRBJ1-1 | . | TRBV4-1 | 14 | . | TGCGCCAGCAGCCAAGGTCCTACGAACACTGAAGCTTTCTTT | CASSQGPTNTEAFF
TRBJ2-6 | . | TRBV7-2 | 16 | TRBD2 | TGTGCAAGCGGCGGGAGTTACTTCTCTGGGGCCAACGTCCTGACTTTC | CASGGSYFSGANVLTF
TRBJ2-3 | . | TRBV7-8 | 19 | . | TGTGCCAGCAGCTTATTTTCTGCGGCTGGACTACAAAGCACAGATACGCAGTATTTT | CASSLFSAAGLQSTDTQYF
TRBJ2-5 | . | TRBV5-1 | 11 | . | TGCGCCAGCAAATATCGAGAGACCCAGTACTTC | CASKYRETQYF
TRBJ2-5 | once | TRBV10-2 | 14 | . | TGCGCCAGCGGAGGGGTCGTTTTATCAGAGACCCAGTACTTC | CASGGVVLSETQYF
TRBJ2-5 | . | TRBV19 | 18 | TRBD1 | TGTGCCAGTAGTATCGATACGACAGGGACGACTTCTCGGGAGACCCAGTACTTC | CASSIDTTGTTSRETQYF
TRBJ2-7 | . | TRBV7-2 | 12 | . | TGTGCCAGCAGCTCCCAGGGTTACGAGCAGTACTTC | CASSSQGYEQYF
TRBJ2-3 | once | TRBV9 | 14 | TRBD2 | TGTGCCAGCAGGCCTAGCGGGAGCCCAGATACGCAGTATTTT | CASRPSGSPDTQYF
TRBJ1-4 | . | TRBV18 | 18 | TRBD1 | TGTGCCAGCTCACGCGGGACAGGGGCCTATGCAACTAATGAAAAACTGTTTTTT | CASSRGTGAYATNEKLFF
TRBJ2-2 | . | TRBV6-5 | 15 | TRBD2 | TGTGCCAGCAGTCGGACGAGCGGGGGGGCCGGGGAGCTGTTTTTT | CASSRTSGGAGELFF
TRBJ2-5 | . | TRBV13 | 11 | TRBD2 | TGTGCCAGCAGCTTCGGGGGGGCCCAGTACTTC | CASSFGGAQYF
TRBJ1-1 | . | TRBV4-1 | 11 | . | TGCGCCAGCAGCCAAGGCCCCGGGGCTTTCTTT | CASSQGPGAFF
TRBJ2-3 | . | TRBV7-3 | 15 | TRBD2 | TGTGCCAGCAGCGGACAAGCGGGGGCCACAGATACGCAGTATTTT | CASSGQAGATDTQYF
TRBJ1-5 | . | TRBV6-1 | 13 | . | TGTGCCAGCAGTGTTAGCGGGGATCAGCCCCAGCATTTT | CASSVSGDQPQHF
TRBJ2-2 | . | TRBV29-1 | 14 | TRBD1 | TGCAGCGTGGTACAACAGGGGCAGGCCGGGGAGCTGTTTTTT | CSVVQQGQAGELFF
TRBJ1-1 | . | TRBV27 | 14 | TRBD1 | TGTGCCAGCAGACAGGGGGCGGTAAACACTGAAGCTTTCTTT | CASRQGAVNTEAFF
TRBJ2-6 | . | TRBV10-1 | 15 | . | TGCGCCAGCAGTGAACAGGGAGCTGGGGCCAACGTCCTGACTTTC | CASSEQGAGANVLTF
TRBJ2-7 | . | TRBV4-2 | 15 | . | TGTGCCAGCAGCCCCCCGGGAAGGCTGAGGTTCGAGCAGTACTTC | CASSPPGRLRFEQYF
TRBJ2-1 | . | TRBV27 | 20 | TRBD2 | TGTGCCAGCAGTTCCCTCGGACTAGCGGCCCCACTAGGGGCCTACAATGAGCAGTTCTTC | CASSSLGLAAPLGAYNEQFF
TRBJ1-6 | . | TRBV5-4 | 15 | . | TGTGCCAGCTCGGAGGTGGGCGGCGATAATTCACCCCTCCACTTT | CASSEVGGDNSPLHF
TRBJ1-2 | . | TRBV9 | 14 | . | TGTGCCAGCAGCGCGACAGATACTAACTATGGCTACACCTTC | CASSATDTNYGYTF
TRBJ2-5 | . | TRBV29-1 | 15 | TRBD2 | TGCAGCGTTGAAGTTGGAGGGAGGGCCCCAGAGACCCAGTACTTC | CSVEVGGRAPETQYF
TRBJ1-1 | once | TRBV2 | 13 | TRBD1 | TGTGCCAGCAGCCCTACAGGGGATACTGAAGCTTTCTTT | CASSPTGDTEAFF
TRBJ2-2 | . | TRBV18 | 16 | . | TGTGCCAGCTCACCACTGGACGGGGGGAACACCGGGGAGCTGTTTTTT | CASSPLDGGNTGELFF
TRBJ2-3 | . | TRBV7-8 | 16 | TRBD2 | TGTGCCAGCAGCAAGAATCCCGCACTAGCGGGAGATACGCAGTATTTT | CASSKNPALAGDTQYF
TRBJ1-2 | once | TRBV6-5 | 15 | . | TGTGCCAGCAGTTACTCGGTCCAGGGGAACTATGGCTACACCTTC | CASSYSVQGNYGYTF
TRBJ2-7 | . | TRBV11-2 | 14 | TRBD2 | TGTGCCAGCAGAACGGGACTAGCGGGGGTGGAGCAGTACTTC | CASRTGLAGVEQYF
TRBJ1-5 | . | TRBV4-1 | 15 | . | TGCGCCAGCAGCCAAGATCGGGGGGCCTATCAGCCCCAGCATTTT | CASSQDRGAYQPQHF
TRBJ1-1 | few | TRBV14 | 14 | . | TGTGCCAGCAGCCAAGTTGGGGGCAGAACTGAAGCTTTCTTT | CASSQVGGRTEAFF
TRBJ2-7 | . | TRBV11-3 | 14 | TRBD1 | TGTGCCAGCAGCTTAGCCGGACAGGCCTACGAGCAGTACTTC | CASSLAGQAYEQYF
TRBJ2-1 | . | TRBV27 | 16 | TRBD2 | TGTGCCAGCAGTTCCAAGAGGCGGGAGGCCCACAATGAGCAGTTCTTC | CASSSKRREAHNEQFF
TRBJ1-4 | . | TRBV6-5 | 14 | TRBD1 | TGTGCCAGCAGTTACGACAGGGCTAATGAAAAACTGTTTTTT | CASSYDRANEKLFF
TRBJ2-2 | . | TRBV27 | 15 | TRBD2 | TGTGCCAGCAATCAACTAGCGGGGGTTACCGGGGAGCTGTTTTTT | CASNQLAGVTGELFF
TRBJ1-5 | . | TRBV7-9 | 15 | . | TGTGCCAGCAGCTTAGGGGTGACAAGCAATCAGCCCCAGCATTTT | CASSLGVTSNQPQHF
TRBJ2-7 | . | TRBV6-1 | 14 | TRBD2 | TGTGCAGTTTGGTGGGGACTAAAATGGGAAGAGCAGTACTTC | CAVWWGLKWEEQYF
TRBJ2-3 | . | TRBV20-1 | 11 | . | TGCAGTGGGGGAGCCCGGGATACGCAGTATTTT | CSGGARDTQYF
TRBJ2-1 | . | TRBV27 | 16 | TRBD2 | TGTGCCAGCAGTCCGGGACTAGCGGGAGTCATAAATGAGCAGTTCTTC | CASSPGLAGVINEQFF
TRBJ2-5 | . | TRBV2 | 15 | TRBD1 | TGTGCCAGCAGTGAAGGGGGGACAGGGGAAGAGACCCAGTACTTC | CASSEGGTGEETQYF
TRBJ1-2 | . | TRBV30 | 12 | . | TGTGCCTGGAGCTCTCTCGGGGTGGGCTACACCTTC | CAWSSLGVGYTF
TRBJ2-4 | . | TRBV18 | 15 | . | TGTGCCAGCTCACCACCGAACAGGGCAGAGAACATTCAGTACTTC | CASSPPNRAENIQYF
TRBJ2-5 | . | TRBV23-1 | 8 | . | TGCGCCAGCACCCTCCAGTACTTC | CASTLQYF
TRBJ1-5 | . | TRBV6-6 | 13 | . | TGTGCCAGCAGTCCGTCAGGGAATCAGCCCCAGCATTTT | CASSPSGNQPQHF
TRBJ2-1 | . | TRBV6-5 | 15 | . | TGTGCCAGCAGTTACTCGGGACTTACATACAATGAGCAGTTCTTC | CASSYSGLTYNEQFF
TRBJ2-7 | . | TRBV5-4 | 15 | TRBD1 | TGTGCCAGCAGCCTGTCCCTGGGACAGGGCTACGAGCAGTACTTC | CASSLSLGQGYEQYF
TRBJ1-3 | . | TRBV6-6 | 14 | TRBD1 | TGTGCCAGCAGTTACGGACAGGGAGGAAACACCATATATTTT | CASSYGQGGNTIYF
TRBJ2-2 | . | TRBV11-2 | 14 | . | TGTGCCAGCAGCCCCAGACTAGAACCCGGGGAGCTGTTTTTT | CASSPRLEPGELFF
TRBJ1-1 | . | TRBV11-2 | 15 | . | TGTGCCAGCAGCCTAAAGGAGGGGCTGAGGACTGAAGCTTTCTTT | CASSLKEGLRTEAFF